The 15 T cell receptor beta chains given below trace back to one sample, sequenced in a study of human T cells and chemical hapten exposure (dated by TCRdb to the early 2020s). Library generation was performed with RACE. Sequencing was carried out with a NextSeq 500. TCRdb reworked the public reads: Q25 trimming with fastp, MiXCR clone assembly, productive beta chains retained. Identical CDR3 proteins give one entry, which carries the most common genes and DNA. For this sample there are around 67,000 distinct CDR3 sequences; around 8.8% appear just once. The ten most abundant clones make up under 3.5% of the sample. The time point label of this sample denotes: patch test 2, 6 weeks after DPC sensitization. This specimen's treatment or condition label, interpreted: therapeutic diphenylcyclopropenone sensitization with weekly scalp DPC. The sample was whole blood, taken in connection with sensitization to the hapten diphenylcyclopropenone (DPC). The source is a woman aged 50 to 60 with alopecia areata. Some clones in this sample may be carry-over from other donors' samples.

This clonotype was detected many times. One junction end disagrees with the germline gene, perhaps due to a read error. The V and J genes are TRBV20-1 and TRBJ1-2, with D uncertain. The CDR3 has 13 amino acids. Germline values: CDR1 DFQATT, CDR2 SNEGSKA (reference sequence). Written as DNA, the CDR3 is TGCAGTGCCAGAGGAACGGCGAACTATGGCTACACCTTC. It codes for CSARGTANYGYTF.

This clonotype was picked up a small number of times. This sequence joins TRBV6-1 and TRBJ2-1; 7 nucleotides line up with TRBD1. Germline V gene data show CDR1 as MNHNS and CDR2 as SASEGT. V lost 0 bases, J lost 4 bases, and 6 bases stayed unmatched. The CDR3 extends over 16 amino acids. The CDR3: CASSEAHRGYYNEQFF. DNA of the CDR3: TGTGCCAGCAGTGAAGCGCACAGGGGCTATTACAATGAGCAGTTCTTC.

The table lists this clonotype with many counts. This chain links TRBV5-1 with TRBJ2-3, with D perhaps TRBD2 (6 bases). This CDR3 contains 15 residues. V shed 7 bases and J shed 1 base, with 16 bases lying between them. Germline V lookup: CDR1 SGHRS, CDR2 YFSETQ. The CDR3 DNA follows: TGCGCCAGCGCATTGGGAGCGGGTGGCACAGATACGCAGTATTTT. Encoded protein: CASALGAGGTDTQYF.

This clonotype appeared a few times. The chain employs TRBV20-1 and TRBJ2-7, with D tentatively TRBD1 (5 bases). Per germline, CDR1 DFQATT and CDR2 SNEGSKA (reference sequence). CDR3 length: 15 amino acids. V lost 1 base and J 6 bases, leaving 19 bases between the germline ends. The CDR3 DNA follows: TGCAGTGCTAGAGGGGTGGACAATGGGTATCGCGAGCAGTACTTC. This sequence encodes CSARGVDNGYREQYF.

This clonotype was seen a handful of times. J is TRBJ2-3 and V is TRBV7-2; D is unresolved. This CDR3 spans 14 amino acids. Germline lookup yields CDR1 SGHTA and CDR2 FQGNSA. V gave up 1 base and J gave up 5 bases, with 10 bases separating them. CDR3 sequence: CASSLVRAGDTQYF. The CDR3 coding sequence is TGTGCCAGCAGCTTAGTAAGGGCAGGAGATACGCAGTATTTT.

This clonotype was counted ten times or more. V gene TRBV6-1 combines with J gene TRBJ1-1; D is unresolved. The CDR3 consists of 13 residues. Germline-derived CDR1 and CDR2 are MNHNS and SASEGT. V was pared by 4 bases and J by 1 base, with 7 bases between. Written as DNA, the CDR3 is TGTGCCAGCAGTGGGCATCAGAACACTGAAGCTTTCTTT. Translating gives CASSGHQNTEAFF.

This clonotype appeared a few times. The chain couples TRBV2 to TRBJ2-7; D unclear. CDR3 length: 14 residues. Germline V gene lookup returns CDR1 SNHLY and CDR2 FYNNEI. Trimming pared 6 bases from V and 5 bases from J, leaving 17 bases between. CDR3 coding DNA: TGTGCCAGCAGGAAGGATCCAGCGACGGACGAGCAGTACTTC. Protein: CASRKDPATDEQYF.

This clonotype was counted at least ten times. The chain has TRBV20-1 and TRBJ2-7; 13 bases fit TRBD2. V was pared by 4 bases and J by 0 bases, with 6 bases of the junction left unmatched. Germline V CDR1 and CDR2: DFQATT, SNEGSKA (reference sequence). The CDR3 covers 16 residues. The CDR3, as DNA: TGCAGTGCTACGGGACTAGCGGGGCTTAGCTCCTACGAGCAGTACTTC. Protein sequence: CSATGLAGLSSYEQYF.

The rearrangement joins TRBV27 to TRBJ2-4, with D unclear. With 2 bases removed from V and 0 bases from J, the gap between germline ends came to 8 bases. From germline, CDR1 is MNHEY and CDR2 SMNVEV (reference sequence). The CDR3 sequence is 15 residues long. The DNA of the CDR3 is TGTGCCAGCAGTTTAGAAGGGCTAGCCAAAAACATTCAGTACTTC. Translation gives CASSLEGLAKNIQYF.

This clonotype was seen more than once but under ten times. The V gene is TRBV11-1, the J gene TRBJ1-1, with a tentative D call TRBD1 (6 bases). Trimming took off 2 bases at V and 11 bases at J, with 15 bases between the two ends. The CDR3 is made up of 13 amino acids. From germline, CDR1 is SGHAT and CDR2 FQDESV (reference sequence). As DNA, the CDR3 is TGTGCCAGCAGCTTAACCGGCACAGGGACGGCTTTCTTT. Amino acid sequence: CASSLTGTGTAFF. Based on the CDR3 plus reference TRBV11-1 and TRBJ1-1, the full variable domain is EAEVAQSPRYKITEKSQAVAFWCDPISGHATLYWYRQILGQGPELLVQFQDESVVDDSQLPKDRFSAERLKGVDSTLKIQPAELGDSAMYLCASSLTGTGTAFFGQGTRLTVV.

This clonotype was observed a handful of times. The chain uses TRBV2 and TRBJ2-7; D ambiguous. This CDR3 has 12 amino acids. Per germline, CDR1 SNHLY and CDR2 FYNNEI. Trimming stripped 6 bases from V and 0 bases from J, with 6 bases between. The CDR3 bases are TGTGCCAGCAGCCGCGACTCCTACGAGCAGTACTTC. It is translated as CASSRDSYEQYF.

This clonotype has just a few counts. The CDR3 region is CASSLGQGAGDEQYF. The CDR3 DNA reads TGTGCCAGCAGCTTAGGACAGGGGGCTGGAGACGAGCAGTACTTC. This sequence joins TRBV7-2 and TRBJ2-7; TRBD1 agrees at 10 bases. The V gene's germline CDR1 is SGHTA and CDR2 FQGNSA. V trimming: 1 base; J trimming: 5 bases; junction bases outside the gene matches: 5. CDR3 length equals 15 residues. Together with reference TRBV7-2 and TRBJ2-7, the CDR3 gives the full variable domain: GAGVSQSPSNKVTEKGKDVELRCDPISGHTALYWYRQSLGQGLEFLIYFQGNSAPDKSGLPSDRFSAERTGGSVSTLTIQRTQQEDSAVYLCASSLGQGAGDEQYFGPGTRLTVT.

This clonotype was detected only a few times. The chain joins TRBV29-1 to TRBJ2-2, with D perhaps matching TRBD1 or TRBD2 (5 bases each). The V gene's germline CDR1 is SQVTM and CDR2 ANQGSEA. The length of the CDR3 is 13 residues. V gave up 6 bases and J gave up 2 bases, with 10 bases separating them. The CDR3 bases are TGCAGCGTCTCCGGGGCAAACACCGGGGAGCTGTTTTTT. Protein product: CSVSGANTGELFF.

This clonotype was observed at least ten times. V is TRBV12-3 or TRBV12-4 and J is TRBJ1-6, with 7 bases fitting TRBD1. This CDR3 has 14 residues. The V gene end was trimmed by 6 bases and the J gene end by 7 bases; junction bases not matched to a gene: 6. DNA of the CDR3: TGTGCCAGCAGCCCCGGGACAGCGAATTCACCCCTCCACTTT. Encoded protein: CASSPGTANSPLHF.

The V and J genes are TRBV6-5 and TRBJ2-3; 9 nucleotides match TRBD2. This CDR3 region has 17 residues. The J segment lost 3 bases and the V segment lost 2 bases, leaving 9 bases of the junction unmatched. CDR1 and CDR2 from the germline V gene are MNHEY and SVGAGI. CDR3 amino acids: CASSYAASGVSTDTQYF. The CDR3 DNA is TGTGCCAGCAGTTACGCTGCTAGCGGGGTCTCTACAGATACGCAGTATTTT.